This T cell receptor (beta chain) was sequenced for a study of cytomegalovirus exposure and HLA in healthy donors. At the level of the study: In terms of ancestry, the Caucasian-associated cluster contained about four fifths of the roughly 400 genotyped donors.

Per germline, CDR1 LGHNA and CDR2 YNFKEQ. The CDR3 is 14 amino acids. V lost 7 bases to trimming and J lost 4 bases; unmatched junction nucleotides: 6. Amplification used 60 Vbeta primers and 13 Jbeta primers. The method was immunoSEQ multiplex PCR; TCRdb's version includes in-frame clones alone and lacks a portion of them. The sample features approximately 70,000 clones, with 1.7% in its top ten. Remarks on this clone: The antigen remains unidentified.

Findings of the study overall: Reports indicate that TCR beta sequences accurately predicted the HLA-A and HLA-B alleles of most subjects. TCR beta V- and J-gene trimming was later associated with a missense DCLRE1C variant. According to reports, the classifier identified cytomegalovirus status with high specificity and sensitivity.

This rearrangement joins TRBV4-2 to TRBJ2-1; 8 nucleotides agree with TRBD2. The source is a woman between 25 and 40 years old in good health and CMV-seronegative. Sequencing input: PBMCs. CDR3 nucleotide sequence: TGTGCCAGCACCCTTAGCGGGAAGTACAATGAGCAGTTCTTC. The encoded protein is CASTLSGKYNEQFF.